This is a list of T cell receptor beta chains from one sample in a study of HIV-infected children after antiretroviral therapy interruption. MiXCR, run by TCRdb on the 3' RACE reads, gives a single entry per CDR3 protein. The sample yields about 89,000 distinct CDR3 sequences, approximately 6.9% seen once. The input for sequencing was CD45RA+ CD4+ T cells from PBMCs, pooled from several time points, taken from a donor given antiretroviral therapy, either interrupted or continuous. These receptors were collected from a pool of human donors with HIV. CDR3s include the opening cysteine and the closing phenylalanine or tryptophan. The order of the fields is clone size, CDR3 length, D gene, V gene, J gene, CDR3 DNA, CDR3 protein. The D gene is left open where the match is weak. A row's size may be missing; if present it is once, few, many or a size class.

>many|16|NA|TRBV7-6|TRBJ1-3
TGTGCCAGCAGCTTAGGACCGACAGTCTCTGGAAACACCATATATTTT
CASSLGPTVSGNTIYF
>few|15|NA|TRBV5-1|TRBJ2-3
TGCGCCAGCAGCTTGGAAGCAGGGGGGGCAGATACGCAGTATTTT
CASSLEAGGADTQYF
>many|18|NA|TRBV10-1|TRBJ2-1
TGCGCCAGCAGTGACGGGGGGCGGTCGGTGAGGAGCGACAATGAGCAGTTCTTC
CASSDGGRSVRSDNEQFF
>few|16|NA|TRBV7-7|TRBJ2-6
TGTGCCAGCAGCTTAGCGGGACCAAATGGGGCCAACGTCCTGACTTTC
CASSLAGPNGANVLTF
>NA|16|TRBD1|TRBV23-1|TRBJ2-7
TGCGCCAGCAGTCATTTATCACGACAGGGGAGGTACGAGCAGTACTTC
CASSHLSRQGRYEQYF
>few|13|TRBD2|TRBV12-3/TRBV12-4|TRBJ2-1
TGTGCCAGCAGTTTCCCAGCGGGGTTTGAGCAGTTCTTC
CASSFPAGFEQFF
>NA|14|NA|TRBV6-1|TRBJ1-3
TGTGCCAGCAGATCAGCATACTCTGGAAACACCATATATTTT
CASRSAYSGNTIYF
>NA|14|NA|TRBV9|TRBJ1-6
TGTGCCAGCAGTTATCTTGGGAGCCGGGCGCCCCTCCACTTT
CASSYLGSRAPLHF
>NA|14|NA|TRBV10-3|TRBJ2-7
TGTGCCATCAGGACCAGGGGAGAGTCCTACGAGCAGTACTTC
CAIRTRGESYEQYF
>many|17|TRBD1|TRBV19|TRBJ2-2
TGTGCCAGTAGTACACGAACAGGGGGCCCTAACACCGGGGAGCTGTTTTTT
CASSTRTGGPNTGELFF
>many|15|NA|TRBV4-1|TRBJ2-1
TGCGCCAGCAGCCAAGTAGGGGTGGGCTACAATGAGCAGTTCTTC
CASSQVGVGYNEQFF
>many|19|TRBD2|TRBV25-1|TRBJ2-2
TGTGCCAGCAGTAGGAAAATCGGGAGCGGGGGACCGTACACCGGGGAGCTGTTTTTT
CASSRKIGSGGPYTGELFF
>many|14|TRBD2|TRBV28|TRBJ2-1
TGTGCCAGCAGTCTAGCGGGGGGGCGTAATGAGCAGTTCTTC
CASSLAGGRNEQFF
>NA|14|NA|TRBV18|TRBJ2-3
TGTACCAGCTCACTAGGACAGCCCACAGATACGCAGTATTTT
CTSSLGQPTDTQYF
>many|16|TRBD1|TRBV12-3/TRBV12-4|TRBJ1-1
TGTGCCAGCACGAAAAATTCGGGACAGCTGAACACTGAAGCTTTCTTT
CASTKNSGQLNTEAFF
>many|13|NA|TRBV19|TRBJ1-4
TGTGCCAGTAGACGGGGCGAGGGCGAAAAACTGTTTTTT
CASRRGEGEKLFF
>many|15|NA|TRBV12-3/TRBV12-4|TRBJ1-5
TGTGCCAGCAGTTTAGCAATGGGAACAAATCAGCCCCAGCATTTT
CASSLAMGTNQPQHF
>many|16|NA|TRBV9|TRBJ2-1
TGTGCCAGCAGCCGGATTCACCGAAGCTCCTACAATGAGCAGTTCTTC
CASSRIHRSSYNEQFF
>many|15|TRBD1|TRBV12-3/TRBV12-4|TRBJ1-1
TGTGCCACCGTCACTGGGGGGACAGGGAACACTGAAGCTTTCTTT
CATVTGGTGNTEAFF
>many|12|NA|TRBV2|TRBJ2-7
TGTGCCAGCAGGGGGGTCGGCTACGAGCAGTACTTC
CASRGVGYEQYF
>NA|15|NA|TRBV7-2|TRBJ1-3
TGTGCCAGCAGCCTGCAGACTGGGGCCGGAAACACCATATATTTT
CASSLQTGAGNTIYF
>many|13|NA|TRBV20-1|TRBJ2-7
TGCAGTGCCACGGACACAGCCTCCTACGAGCAGTACTTC
CSATDTASYEQYF
>many|15|TRBD1|TRBV12-3/TRBV12-4|TRBJ1-1
TGTGCCAGCAGAGACAGAGGGGGCGTTAACACTGAAGCTTTCTTT
CASRDRGGVNTEAFF
>many|13|NA|TRBV10-2|TRBJ1-1
TGCGCCAGCAGTGACCGCCGGCTTGGGGGGGCTTTCTTT
CASSDRRLGGAFF
>few|15|NA|TRBV12-5|TRBJ2-7
TGTGCTAGTGGTCTCCCCTGGGGGGAAGTCTACGAGCAGTACTTC
CASGLPWGEVYEQYF
>NA|13|NA|TRBV30|TRBJ2-3
TGTGCCTGGCGACTTGGCAGTACAGATACGCAGTATTTT
CAWRLGSTDTQYF
>many|15|NA|TRBV25-1|TRBJ1-2
TGTGCCAGCAGTGATGGGACCGGGAGAGGTAAAGGCTACACCTTC
CASSDGTGRGKGYTF
>few|14|NA|TRBV12-3/TRBV12-4|TRBJ2-6
TGTGCCAGCAGGGAGGCAGCTGGGGCCAACGTCCTGACTTTC
CASREAAGANVLTF
>NA|14|NA|TRBV2|TRBJ2-7
TGTGCCTTCGAGTTGGTGGCAGGGTTCTACGAGCAGTACTTC
CAFELVAGFYEQYF
>few|16|NA|TRBV27|TRBJ2-6
TGTGCCAGCAGTCCCCAGGGATTATCCGGGGCCAACGTCCTGACTTTC
CASSPQGLSGANVLTF
>many|14|NA|TRBV6-5|TRBJ2-3
TGTGCCAGCAGTCGGACGGGGACCACAGATACGCAGTATTTT
CASSRTGTTDTQYF
>many|17|NA|TRBV3-1|TRBJ2-1
TGTGCCAGCAGCCCGACCCCTGCGACTCGCTCCTACAATGAGCAGTTCTTC
CASSPTPATRSYNEQFF
>many|13|NA|TRBV11-2|TRBJ2-1
TGTGCCAGCAGCACCGTTCGGGCAGGCGAGCAGTTCTTC
CASSTVRAGEQFF
>many|16|TRBD1|TRBV6-1|TRBJ1-3
TGTGCCAGCCTTTCCGGACAGGGACACTCTGGAAACACCATATATTTT
CASLSGQGHSGNTIYF
>many|16|TRBD2|TRBV23-1|TRBJ2-7
TGCGCCAGCAGTCAGCCATCTAGCGGGAGTATTTACGAGCAGTACTTC
CASSQPSSGSIYEQYF
>many|15|NA|TRBV6-1|TRBJ1-5
TGTGCCAGCAGCCGGGGCCCGGGGGGCAATCAGCCCCAGCATTTT
CASSRGPGGNQPQHF
>NA|15|NA|TRBV7-8|TRBJ2-2
TGTGCCAGCAGCCGAGTGCAGGGTGCCACCGGGGAGCTGTTTTTT
CASSRVQGATGELFF
>few|17|TRBD2|TRBV19|TRBJ2-1
TGTGCCAGTAGTATACGTGGAGCGGGGGGGCTGAGGAATGAGCAGTTCTTC
CASSIRGAGGLRNEQFF
>many|12|TRBD1|TRBV3-1|TRBJ1-1
TGTGCCAGCAGCCACGGACAGGGGGAGGCTTTCTTT
CASSHGQGEAFF
>few|15|TRBD1|TRBV28|TRBJ2-7
TGTGCCAGCAGTTTCATACAGGGGGAAGGCTACGAGCAGTACTTC
CASSFIQGEGYEQYF
>many|18|NA|TRBV12-3/TRBV12-4|TRBJ1-3
TGTGCCAGCAGTTTAGCGTTTGGCAGGGCCAGCTCTGGAAACACCATATATTTT
CASSLAFGRASSGNTIYF
>many|16|TRBD1|TRBV30|TRBJ1-6
TGTGCCTGGAGTTGGAGGGGACAGGGGGGTAGTTCACCCCTCCACTTT
CAWSWRGQGGSSPLHF
>many|14|NA|TRBV20-1|TRBJ2-7
TGCAGTGCTCCTTCGGCAGGGGAGCGGTACGAGCAGTACTTC
CSAPSAGERYEQYF
>many|14|NA|TRBV9|TRBJ2-6
TGTGCCAGCAGCGCCCCCTCTGGGGCCAACGTCCTGACTTTC
CASSAPSGANVLTF
>many|15|NA|TRBV10-3|TRBJ2-7
TGTGCCATCAGTTCCCCCCAGGTTAGCTCCTACGAGCAGTACTTC
CAISSPQVSSYEQYF
>many|11|NA|TRBV6-1|TRBJ1-6
TGTGCCAGCACTAGGAACTCACCCCTCCACTTT
CASTRNSPLHF
>many|13|NA|TRBV2|TRBJ1-3
TGTGCCAGCAGCCCCGAGAGGGTAAACACCATATATTTT
CASSPERVNTIYF
>many|15|NA|TRBV25-1|TRBJ1-1
TGTGCCAGCAGTGACCAAGGCAGGACGAACACTGAAGCTTTCTTT
CASSDQGRTNTEAFF
>many|16|TRBD1|TRBV4-1|TRBJ2-2
TGCGCCAGCAGCCTCCCGGCAGGGGGCGCGATCGGGGAGCTGTTTTTT
CASSLPAGGAIGELFF
>many|14|NA|TRBV19|TRBJ2-2
TGTGCCAGTACCCGGACGGTGAACACCGGGGAGCTGTTTTTT
CASTRTVNTGELFF
>few|14|NA|TRBV19|TRBJ2-5
TGTGCCAGTAGTAAGAACCGATATCAAGAGACCCAGTACTTC
CASSKNRYQETQYF
>many|14|TRBD2|TRBV5-1|TRBJ2-7
TGCGCCAGCAGCCAGACTAGCGGGTTCTACGAGCAGTACTTC
CASSQTSGFYEQYF
>many|15|TRBD2|TRBV19|TRBJ2-1
TGTGCCAGTAGTATGGCCACTAGCGAGTACAATGAGCAGTTCTTC
CASSMATSEYNEQFF
>few|15|TRBD2|TRBV2|TRBJ2-1
TGTGCCAGCAGTCCGACTAGCGGGTACGCCGGGGAGCAGTTCTTC
CASSPTSGYAGEQFF
>many|15|NA|TRBV5-6|TRBJ1-1
TGTGCCAGCAGCCCGAGAGGGAAGTGGGGCACTGAAGCTTTCTTT
CASSPRGKWGTEAFF
>many|13|NA|TRBV7-8|TRBJ2-1
TGTGCCAGCAGATCTTACAGGGAGCCTGAGCAGTTCTTC
CASRSYREPEQFF
>NA|17|TRBD2|TRBV7-2|TRBJ2-3
TGTGCCAGCAGCCGAGTTGGGAGGGCCTGGAGCACAGATACGCAGTATTTT
CASSRVGRAWSTDTQYF
>many|16|TRBD2|TRBV4-2|TRBJ2-1
TGTGCCAGCAGCCTTCTAGCGGGGGCCCCCTACAATGAGCAGTTCTTC
CASSLLAGAPYNEQFF